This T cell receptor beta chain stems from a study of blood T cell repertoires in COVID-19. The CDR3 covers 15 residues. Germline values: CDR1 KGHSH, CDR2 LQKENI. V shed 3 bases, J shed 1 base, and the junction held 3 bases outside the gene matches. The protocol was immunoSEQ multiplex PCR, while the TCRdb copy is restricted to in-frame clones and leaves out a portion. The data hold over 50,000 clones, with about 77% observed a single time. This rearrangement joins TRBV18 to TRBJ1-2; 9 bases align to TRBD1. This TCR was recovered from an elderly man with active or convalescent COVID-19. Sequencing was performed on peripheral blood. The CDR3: CASSPGQGSNYGYTF. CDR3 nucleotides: TGTGCCAGCTCACCCGGACAGGGGAGTAACTATGGCTACACCTTC.